These T cell receptor beta chains were read from a single sample in a study of CD4+ T cells in melanoma. The data were produced by immunoSEQ multiplex PCR, yet TCRdb's version contains in-frame clones alone and is incomplete. The data contain 9,000 to 13,000 clones, 75% to 80% of them singletons. Sequencing was carried out using cells from a culture (not recorded whether cultured in vitro). All receptors come from a human donor with melanoma. The CDR3 runs from the conserved cysteine through the conserved F or W. The order of the fields is V gene, J gene, D gene, clone size, CDR3 protein, CDR3 DNA. D genes are given only for firm matches. For some rows the clone size is stated as once, few or many, or as a class when expanded; others skip it.

>TRBV5-1|TRBJ1-6|-|once
CASSPRGNSPLHF
TGCGCCAGCAGCCCGAGGGGGAATTCACCCCTCCACTTT
>TRBV7-2|TRBJ2-4|-|-
CASSSGQQGNIQYF
TGTGCCAGCAGCTCCGGACAGCAGGGGAACATTCAGTACTTC
>TRBV5-1|TRBJ1-2|TRBD1|-
CASSLDGTGLSYGYTF
TGCGCCAGCAGCTTGGATGGGACAGGGCTCTCCTATGGCTACACCTTC
>TRBV5-4|TRBJ2-1|-|few
CASSSTGGAREQFF
TGTGCCAGCAGCTCGACTGGCGGGGCTAGGGAGCAGTTCTTC
>TRBV2|TRBJ1-1|TRBD1|few
CASSPIRDRMNTEAFF
TGTGCCAGCAGTCCAATAAGGGACAGGATGAACACTGAAGCTTTCTTT
>TRBV20-1|TRBJ2-5|-|few
CSASLVQGQETQYF
TGCAGTGCTAGTTTGGTCCAGGGACAAGAGACCCAGTACTTC
>TRBV5-6|TRBJ2-5|TRBD1|once
CASSPMGTEETQYF
TGTGCCAGCAGCCCGATGGGGACAGAAGAGACCCAGTACTTC
>TRBV30|TRBJ1-2|-|once
CAWSPQGRGYTF
TGTGCCTGGAGCCCTCAGGGACGGGGCTACACCTTC
>TRBV18|TRBJ2-1|-|-
CASSPQGIETANEQFF
TGTGCCAGCTCACCCCAGGGTATTGAAACTGCCAATGAGCAGTTCTTC
>TRBV4-2|TRBJ2-7|TRBD1|-
CASSHSGQEIIEQYF
TGTGCCAGCAGCCACTCCGGACAGGAGATCATCGAGCAGTACTTC
>TRBV12-3/TRBV12-4|TRBJ2-6|-|-
CASSLGGANVLTF
TGTGCCAGCAGCCTGGGGGGGGCCAACGTCCTGACTTTC
>TRBV7-3|TRBJ2-1|TRBD2|-
CASSWTSGGREQFF
TGTGCCAGCAGCTGGACTAGCGGAGGCCGTGAGCAGTTCTTC
>TRBV7-2|TRBJ2-2|-|few
CASSGRNLNTGELFF
TGTGCCAGCTCGGGACGTAACCTGAACACCGGGGAGCTGTTTTTT
>TRBV11-2|TRBJ2-5|-|-
CASSLPGSETQYF
TGTGCCAGCAGCTTACCAGGGTCGGAGACCCAGTACTTC
>TRBV7-9|TRBJ1-1|TRBD1|-
CASSSHQGGNTEAFF
TGTGCCAGCAGCTCCCACCAGGGGGGGAACACTGAAGCTTTCTTT
>TRBV5-1|TRBJ1-6|TRBD1|-
CASSSGQSNSPLHF
TGCGCCAGCAGCTCGGGACAGAGCAACTCACCCCTCCACTTT
>TRBV30|TRBJ2-6|-|few
CAWREGPGANVLTF
TGTGCCTGGAGAGAAGGGCCCGGGGCCAACGTCCTGACTTTC